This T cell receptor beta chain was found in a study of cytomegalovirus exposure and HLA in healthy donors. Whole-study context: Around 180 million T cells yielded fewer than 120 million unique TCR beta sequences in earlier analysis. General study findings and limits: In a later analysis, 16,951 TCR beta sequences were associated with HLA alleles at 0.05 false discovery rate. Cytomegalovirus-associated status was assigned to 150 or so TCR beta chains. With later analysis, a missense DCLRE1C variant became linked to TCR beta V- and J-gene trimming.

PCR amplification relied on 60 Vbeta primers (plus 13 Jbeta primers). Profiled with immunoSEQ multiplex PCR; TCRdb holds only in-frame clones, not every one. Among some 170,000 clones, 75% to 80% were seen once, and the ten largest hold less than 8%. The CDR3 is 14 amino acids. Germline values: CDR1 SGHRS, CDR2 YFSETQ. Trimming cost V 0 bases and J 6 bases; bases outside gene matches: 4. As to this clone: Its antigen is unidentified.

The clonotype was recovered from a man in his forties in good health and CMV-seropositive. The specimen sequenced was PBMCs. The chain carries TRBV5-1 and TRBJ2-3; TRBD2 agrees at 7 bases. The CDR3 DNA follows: TGCGCCAGCAGCTTGGGGCTAGCGGTCGATACGCAGTATTTT. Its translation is CASSLGLAVDTQYF.